The 31 T cell receptor beta chains in this list originate from one sample, sequenced in a study of T cells expressing NK-cell markers. TCRdb re-called the 5' RACE reads, yielding one record per CDR3 amino acid sequence without DNA. This sample contains 400,000 to 500,000 distinct CDR3 sequences. The material sequenced was blood T cells: a sorted CD56 or NKG2C T cell subset, CD4+ or CD8+ T cells, or bulk PBMC T cells (not recorded which). These receptors all come from a woman between 18 and 75 years old in good health.

The V call is TRBV12-3 or TRBV12-4, the J call TRBJ1-4; TCRdb's D call of TRBD1 is untestable without DNA. The CDR3 is 13 residues long. CDR3 residues: CASTGQVIEKLFF.

The rearrangement links TRBV11-2 to TRBJ2-3; TCRdb outputs TRBD2, but without DNA this stays unchecked. This CDR3 comprises 16 residues. Per the germline V gene, CDR1 is SGHAT and CDR2 is FQNNGV. CDR3 protein: CASSLGVSGRADTQYF. Full variable domain (missing parts from reference TRBV11-2 and TRBJ2-3): EAGVAQSPRYKIIEKRQSVAFWCNPISGHATLYWYQQILGQGPKLLIQFQNNGVVDDSQLPKDRFSAERLKGVDSTLKIQPAKLEDSAVYLCASSLGVSGRADTQYFGPGTRLTVL.

This rearrangement joins TRBV12-3 or TRBV12-4 to TRBJ2-3; TCRdb's D call of TRBD2 is untestable without DNA. The CDR3 length is 17 residues. The CDR3 loop reads CASSLKSGLAGGDTQYF.

The chain uses TRBV10-1 and TRBJ2-2; TCRdb selects TRBD1, and the lack of DNA leaves this call unchecked. There are 12 residues in the CDR3. Germline CDR1 WNHNN, CDR2 SYGVQD (reference sequence). CDR3 amino acids: CASRTGAGVLFF.

The J gene is TRBJ1-1, the V gene TRBV4-2; the D call of TRBD1 rests on TCRdb alone, since no DNA is present to check it. The CDR3 spans 15 residues. CDR1 and CDR2 from the germline V gene are LGHNA and YNFKEQ. CDR3 region: CASSQETGADTEAFF.

This rearrangement joins TRBV4-3 to TRBJ2-3; TCRdb's D gene call, TRBD2, goes unchecked for lack of DNA. The CDR3 contains 14 residues. Germline V CDR1 and CDR2: LGHNA, YSLEER. The CDR3 protein is CASSQGSGSDTQYF.

The CDR3 loop reads CSAVAGGVFEYF. The V gene is TRBV20-1, the J gene TRBJ2-4; there is no DNA to check the TCRdb D call of TRBD2. The CDR3 runs to 12 residues. CDR1 and CDR2 from the germline V gene are DFQATT and SNEGSKA (reference sequence).

This CDR3 reads CASSQDWGSNNEQFF. The chain is built from TRBV4-3 and TRBJ2-1. The CDR3 is 15 amino acids. Germline CDR1 is LGHNA and CDR2 is YSLEER.

CDR3 sequence reads: CASSFTGGLNTGELFF. The rearrangement joins TRBV5-4 to TRBJ2-2; the TCRdb D gene call, TRBD1, has no DNA to confirm it. The CDR3 is made up of 16 amino acids. CDR1 and CDR2 from the germline V gene are SGHNT and YYREEE (reference sequence).

The chain joins TRBV28 to TRBJ2-7; TCRdb's D call of TRBD2 is untestable without DNA. Germline CDR1 is MDHEN and CDR2 is SYDVKM. The CDR3 is 16 residues long. CDR3 amino acids: CASSSGTSVFPYEQYF.

The chain is built from TRBV6-1 and TRBJ2-2; the D gene TCRdb calls, TRBD2, cannot be checked with no DNA. CDR3 length: 16 amino acids. Germline V gene lookup returns CDR1 MNHNS and CDR2 SASEGT. The CDR3 spells CASSPGTEVVTGELFF.

The chain employs TRBV4-1 and TRBJ1-5. Germline V gene lookup returns CDR1 MGHRA and CDR2 YSYEKL. The CDR3 covers 16 residues. The CDR3 loop reads CASSQEKAMGNQPQHF.

The rearrangement joins TRBV28 to TRBJ2-3. In germline, CDR1 is MDHEN, CDR2 SYDVKM. This CDR3 region has 11 residues. The CDR3 loop reads CASSTTPAQYF. The entire variable domain, with the rest obtained from reference TRBV28 and TRBJ2-3, is as follows: DVKVTQSSRYLVKRTGEKVFLECVQDMDHENMFWYRQDPGLGLRLIYFSYDVKMKEKGDIPEGYSVSREKKERFSLILESASTNQTSMYLCASSTTPAQYFGPGTRLTVL.

The chain has TRBV12-3 or TRBV12-4 and TRBJ1-6; without DNA, the TCRdb call of TRBD1 cannot be checked. The CDR3 is 18 amino acids. The CDR3 region is CASSPRTGGDIYNSPLHF.

V and J are TRBV11-2 and TRBJ1-5; TCRdb names TRBD1, which stays unverified in the absence of DNA. CDR3 length: 16 amino acids. The germline CDR1 and CDR2 sequences are SGHAT and FQNNGV. The CDR3 is CASSLGQPYSNQPQHF.

The chain has TRBV19 and TRBJ2-3; TCRdb gives TRBD1 as the D gene, but with no DNA this cannot be confirmed. The CDR3 has 15 residues. Germline loops: CDR1 LNHDA, CDR2 SQIVND (reference sequence). CDR3 residues: CASKIGARSGDTQYF.

V is TRBV18 and J is TRBJ2-2. The CDR3 spans 13 residues. CDR1 is KGHSH and CDR2 is LQKENI in the germline V gene. CDR3 amino acids: CASSPLDTGELFF.

The CDR3 loop is CASSPGTPDTQYF. V usage is TRBV11-3 and J usage is TRBJ2-3; TCRdb lists TRBD1, though no DNA is available to test this call. The CDR3 sequence is 13 residues long. In germline, CDR1 is SGHNT, CDR2 YENEEA. Supplemented by reference TRBV11-3 and TRBJ2-3, the full variable domain reads EAGVVQSPRYKIIEKKQPVAFWCNPISGHNTLYWYLQNLGQGPELLIRYENEEAVDDSQLPKDRFSAERLKGVDSTLKIQPAELGDSAVYLCASSPGTPDTQYFGPGTRLTVL.

V is TRBV28 and J is TRBJ1-1. Germline CDR1 MDHEN, CDR2 SYDVKM. CDR3 length: 15 residues. CDR3 region: CASSFGGRGYTEAFF.

The gene calls are TRBV6-2 or TRBV6-3 and TRBJ2-1. The germline CDR1 and CDR2 sequences are MNHEY and SVGEGT. This CDR3 region has 14 residues. This chain's CDR3 is CASSPYSSYNEQFF.

V gene TRBV4-3 combines with J gene TRBJ2-1; checking the TCRdb D call of TRBD1 is not possible without DNA. Per germline, CDR1 LGHNA and CDR2 YSLEER. The CDR3 is made up of 18 amino acids. The CDR3 loop is CASSPTGGGVLSYNEQFF.

The chain links TRBV28 to TRBJ1-6. The CDR3 length is 15 residues. Germline values: CDR1 MDHEN, CDR2 SYDVKM. CDR3 amino acids: CASSFPESNNSPLHF.

This chain links TRBV7-3 with TRBJ2-1; TCRdb outputs TRBD1, but without DNA this stays unchecked. The germline gives CDR1 SGHTA, CDR2 FQGTGA. This CDR3 contains 15 residues. The CDR3 sequence: CASSQGGGGLLEQFF.

V and J are TRBV15 and TRBJ1-5; the TCRdb D gene call, TRBD1, has no DNA to confirm it. Per the germline V gene, CDR1 is LNHNV and CDR2 is YYDKDF (reference sequence). The CDR3 contains 15 residues. The CDR3 is CATSEDRVLGQPQHF.

The chain's CDR3 is CSARGQGFEKLFF. The chain employs TRBV20-1 and TRBJ1-4; the D call from TCRdb, TRBD1, cannot be confirmed without DNA. Per germline, CDR1 DFQATT and CDR2 SNEGSKA (reference sequence). There are 13 residues in the CDR3.

The chain links TRBV12-3 or TRBV12-4 to TRBJ2-1; no DNA is available, so the TRBD2 call from TCRdb remains unchecked. The CDR3 totals 16 residues. The CDR3 loop reads CASSFFETSGDNEQFF.

This rearrangement joins TRBV29-1 to TRBJ2-7. CDR1 SQVTM and CDR2 ANQGSEA come from the germline V gene. This CDR3 is built from 12 residues. CDR3 sequence: CSVARGWYEQYF.

The chain uses TRBV20-1 and TRBJ2-7; the TCRdb D gene call, TRBD1, has no DNA to confirm it. Germline assignment: CDR1 DFQATT and CDR2 SNEGSKA (reference sequence). The CDR3 totals 16 residues. CDR3 protein: CSARFRGQGAHYEQYF.

The gene calls are TRBV15 and TRBJ1-2; the D gene TCRdb calls, TRBD1, cannot be checked with no DNA. Germline V lookup: CDR1 LNHNV, CDR2 YYDKDF (reference sequence). The CDR3 loop spans 15 amino acids. Here the CDR3 reads CATSFGAGDNYGYTF.

V usage is TRBV10-3 and J usage is TRBJ2-1; TCRdb lists TRBD2, though no DNA is available to test this call. The CDR3 covers 16 residues. Germline values: CDR1 ENHRY, CDR2 SYGVKD. CDR3 loop: CAISESLGSSGDEQFF.

The chain combines TRBV24-1 with TRBJ2-3; there is no DNA to check the TCRdb D call of TRBD1. Germline-derived CDR1 and CDR2 are KGHDR and SFDVKD. This CDR3 comprises 15 residues. The CDR3 protein is CATSNGQGITDTQYF.